Reported below is one T cell receptor beta chain. Method: immunoSEQ multiplex PCR; TCRdb's copy keeps in-frame clones and lacks some. The sample has around 160,000 clones; 90% to 95% are singletons. This sample stems from a study of T cell responses to AZD1222 COVID-19 vaccine. Looked up from germline, CDR1 is LNHDA and CDR2 is SQIVND (reference sequence). The CDR3 has 16 residues. After removal of 8 bases from V and 2 bases from J, the junction contained 9 bases not matched to a gene. The clonotype was recovered from an adult in good health. The sequences come from peripheral blood, collected on day 0 of MenACWY control vaccination. The chain combines TRBV19 with TRBJ2-3; 11 bases map to TRBD2. CDR3 coding DNA: TGTGCCAGTTCTATTACTAGCGGGAGTGTCACAGATACGCAGTATTTT. This translates into CASSITSGSVTDTQYF.